These 22 T cell receptor beta chains were all obtained from the same sample, sequenced in a study of shared clonotypes between healthy human individuals. Sequencing used immunoSEQ multiplex PCR; TCRdb keeps in-frame clones, though not all of them. The sample has about 2.1 million clones, around 93% seen once; the top ten hold over 1.5%. Naive CD8 cells comprised CD45RO-negative, CCR7-positively selected cells, excluding terminally differentiated effector memory CD45RA+ cells. The material sequenced was naive CD8+ T cells from PBMCs. The receptors derive from a man between 18 and 35 years old in good health. Some clones in this sample may be carry-over from other donors' samples.

The chain combines TRBV29-1 with TRBJ2-7, with D tentatively TRBD1 (6 bases). The CDR3 totals 15 residues. Germline CDR1 is SQVTM and CDR2 is ANQGSEA. Trimming removed 0 bases from V and 6 bases from J, with 18 bases in between. CDR3 in DNA: TGCAGCGTTGAAGATCTGGAACTGGGGGCGGTCGAGCAGTACTTC. Translated, it gives CSVEDLELGAVEQYF.

The chain links TRBV27 to TRBJ2-1, with D perhaps being TRBD1 or TRBD2 (7 bases each). Germline-derived CDR1 and CDR2 are MNHEY and SMNVEV (reference sequence). The CDR3 length is 16 residues. The V end was cut by 1 base, the J end by 9 bases, with 19 bases between. The CDR3 region has the DNA TGTGCCAGCAGTTTATACAGGGGTAGCGGGTTTGGTGAGCAGTTCTTC. This encodes CASSLYRGSGFGEQFF.

This rearrangement joins TRBV27 to TRBJ2-1; TRBD1 matches at 7 bases. V lost 5 bases and J lost 9; bases outside the gene matches: 10. Germline CDR1 is MNHEY and CDR2 is SMNVEV (reference sequence). The CDR3 totals 14 residues. In DNA, the CDR3 is TGTGCCAGCAGTACGGACAGGCTCCCTAGTGAGCAGTTCTTC. Protein sequence: CASSTDRLPSEQFF.

The J gene is TRBJ1-4, the V gene TRBV4-3; D gene unclear. Trimming took off 0 bases at V and 6 bases at J, with 11 bases between the two ends. CDR1 is LGHNA and CDR2 is YSLEER in the germline V gene. The CDR3 has 15 amino acids. CDR3 amino acids: CASSQDQEGDEKLFF. CDR3 coding DNA: TGCGCCAGCAGCCAAGATCAGGAGGGAGATGAAAAACTGTTTTTT.

Concerning this clone itself: At one boundary the junction diverges from the germline segment, which might be a read error. CDR3 coding DNA: TGCGCCAGCAGGTTGGGACTAGGAGGGTCCCATGAGCAGTTCTTC. Residues: CASRLGLGGSHEQFF. V gene TRBV5-1 combines with J gene TRBJ2-1; 8 bases are a match to TRBD2. The germline V gene encodes CDR1 SGHRS and CDR2 YFSETQ. CDR3 length equals 15 residues.

This chain uses TRBV28 with TRBJ1-5; D unclear. This CDR3 contains 13 residues. V lost 11 bases to trimming and J lost 6 bases, with 17 bases between them. The germline gives CDR1 MDHEN, CDR2 SYDVKM. CDR3 bases: TGTGCCGCCGGAGAGGGCAGAGGTCAGCCCCAGCATTTT. Protein sequence: CAAGEGRGQPQHF.

In the case of this clone: Other nucleotide sequences in the sample specify the same CDR3. The V call is TRBV6-5, the J call TRBJ2-7, with 7 bases fitting TRBD1. The germline gives CDR1 MNHEY, CDR2 SVGAGI. The trim removed 0 bases at V and 6 bases at J, leaving 2 bases unmatched. The CDR3 length is 13 residues. The CDR3 DNA sequence: TGTGCCAGCAGTTACTCGACAGGGTCCGAGCAGTACTTC. This encodes CASSYSTGSEQYF.

The gene calls are TRBV5-1 and TRBJ2-5; D tentatively reads TRBD1 or TRBD2 (5 bases each). Germline V gene lookup returns CDR1 SGHRS and CDR2 YFSETQ. V was shortened by 4 bases and J by 2 bases, with 15 bases between the two germline ends. There are 15 residues in the CDR3. CDR3 nucleotide sequence: TGCGCCAGCAGCCCCGGGGACGGCAGTCAAGAGACCCAGTACTTC. The encoded protein is CASSPGDGSQETQYF.

The chain couples TRBV7-2 to TRBJ1-1, with a weak D call TRBD1 (5 bases). Germline values: CDR1 SGHTA, CDR2 FQGNSA. The V gene lost 5 bases and the J gene lost 1 base, with 11 bases spanning the gap. The CDR3 length is 14 residues. In DNA, the CDR3 is TGTGCCAGCAGCCGGTGGGGGGGGAACACTGAAGCTTTCTTT. This gives the protein CASSRWGGNTEAFF.

The J gene is TRBJ2-1, the V gene TRBV27, with D possibly matching TRBD2 (5 bases). Germline CDR1 MNHEY, CDR2 SMNVEV (reference sequence). Trimming stripped 6 bases from V and 7 bases from J, with 19 bases between. This CDR3 contains 15 residues. The DNA of the CDR3 is TGTGCCAGCAGCTCTTACGATGAGGAGGTAAATGAGCAGTTCTTC. Its protein is CASSSYDEEVNEQFF.

V usage is TRBV4-1 and J usage is TRBJ2-7; TRBD1 aligns across 7 bases. Germline lookup yields CDR1 MGHRA and CDR2 YSYEKL. The CDR3 loop spans 17 amino acids. V trimming: 0 bases; J trimming: 7 bases; junction bases outside the gene matches: 15. The CDR3 reads CASSQDSAVRGLWEQYF. DNA for the CDR3: TGCGCCAGCAGCCAAGATTCCGCGGTTAGGGGGCTGTGGGAGCAGTACTTC.

The chain joins TRBV7-2 to TRBJ2-7; D unclear. This CDR3 region has 14 residues. Germline CDR1 is SGHTA and CDR2 is FQGNSA. Trimming removed 3 bases at V and 3 bases at J, with 12 bases between. This CDR3 reads CASSFFQRDYEQYF. CDR3 bases: TGTGCCAGCAGCTTTTTCCAGAGAGACTACGAGCAGTACTTC.

J is TRBJ2-2 and V is TRBV10-3; 8 nucleotides align to TRBD2. Germline trimming cut 10 bases from V and 6 bases from J; bases unmatched to any gene: 10. CDR1 is ENHRY, CDR2 SYGVKD, per germline. This CDR3 spans 14 amino acids. DNA of the CDR3: TGTGCCACTCCAGCGGGAGATCGGTCCGGGGAGCTGTTTTTT. Translating it yields CATPAGDRSGELFF.

This chain connects TRBV2 to TRBJ2-7; D is perhaps TRBD1 (7 bases). There are 14 residues in the CDR3. Trimming took off 6 bases at V and 3 bases at J, with 15 bases between the two ends. Per the germline V gene, CDR1 is SNHLY and CDR2 is FYNNEI. In nucleotides, the CDR3 is TGTGCCAGCAGCCTATCAGGGGGAGGCTACGAGCAGTACTTC. It is translated as CASSLSGGGYEQYF.

As regards this clone: Within the sample, other DNA sequences also encode this same CDR3. V usage is TRBV5-1 and J usage is TRBJ2-7, with 10 bases matching TRBD1. Germline values: CDR1 SGHRS, CDR2 YFSETQ. This CDR3 contains 15 residues. V trimming: 0 bases; J trimming: 3 bases; junction bases outside the gene matches: 3. The CDR3 coding sequence is TGCGCCAGCAGCTTGGGGGGACAGGGGTTCTACGAGCAGTACTTC. Translation: CASSLGGQGFYEQYF.

The chain has TRBV6-1 and TRBJ1-4; TRBD1 aligns across 8 bases. CDR3 length: 14 amino acids. V lost 5 bases to trimming and J lost 8 bases; unmatched junction nucleotides: 7. Germline CDR1 reads MNHNS; CDR2 reads SASEGT. The CDR3 DNA follows: TGTGCCAGCAGTTCCGACAGGGGAAGCGAAAAACTGTTTTTT. Its protein is CASSSDRGSEKLFF.

The gene calls are TRBV7-9 and TRBJ1-2; TRBD1 might be the D (5 bases). The length of the CDR3 is 13 residues. CDR1 and CDR2 from the germline V gene are SEHNR and FQNEAQ (reference sequence). Trimming shortened V by 7 bases and J by 3 bases, and 12 bases separated the two germline ends. DNA of the CDR3: TGTGCCAGCACCCGGGGGGATCACTATGGCTACACCTTC. This codes for CASTRGDHYGYTF.

The rearrangement joins TRBV7-9 to TRBJ2-1; 7 bases are shared with TRBD1. CDR1 is SEHNR, CDR2 FQNEAQ, per germline (reference sequence). The CDR3 loop spans 15 amino acids. V was pared by 5 bases and J by 4 bases, with 8 bases of the junction left unmatched. The CDR3 reads CASSPGTAGYNEQFF. The CDR3 DNA is TGTGCCAGCAGCCCAGGGACAGCCGGATACAATGAGCAGTTCTTC.

This chain links TRBV27 with TRBJ1-4, with unresolved D. The germline CDR1 and CDR2 sequences are MNHEY and SMNVEV (reference sequence). Trimming shortened V by 4 bases and J by 0 bases, and 12 bases separated the two germline ends. The CDR3 loop spans 16 amino acids. CDR3 loop: CASSSSPAATNEKLFF. DNA for the CDR3: TGTGCCAGCAGTTCCTCCCCAGCTGCAACTAATGAAAAACTGTTTTTT.

V usage is TRBV7-2 and J usage is TRBJ1-5, with D hard to call. The CDR3 sequence is 14 residues long. V lost 3 bases to trimming and J lost 6 bases, with 12 bases between them. Looked up from germline, CDR1 is SGHTA and CDR2 is FQGNSA. The CDR3 region is CASSFAGSGQPQHF. CDR3 nucleotides: TGTGCCAGCAGCTTTGCCGGGTCGGGTCAGCCCCAGCATTTT.

The chain uses TRBV7-9 and TRBJ2-5; 7 positions match TRBD2. This CDR3 contains 16 residues. Germline lookup yields CDR1 SEHNR and CDR2 FQNEAQ (reference sequence). Trimming removed 4 bases from V and 5 bases from J; junction bases left unmatched: 13. CDR3 nucleotides: TGTGCCAGCAGCTCCCGAGAGTCACCGGGGGGTGAGACCCAGTACTTC. This codes for CASSSRESPGGETQYF.

V is TRBV7-3 and J is TRBJ2-7, with a weak D call TRBD2 (6 bases). Per germline, CDR1 SGHTA and CDR2 FQGTGA. Trimming pared 5 bases from V and 7 bases from J, leaving 15 bases between. The CDR3 totals 13 residues. The CDR3 protein is CASSPFTAGEQYF. The CDR3 DNA reads as TGTGCCAGCAGCCCCTTTACCGCGGGGGAGCAGTACTTC.